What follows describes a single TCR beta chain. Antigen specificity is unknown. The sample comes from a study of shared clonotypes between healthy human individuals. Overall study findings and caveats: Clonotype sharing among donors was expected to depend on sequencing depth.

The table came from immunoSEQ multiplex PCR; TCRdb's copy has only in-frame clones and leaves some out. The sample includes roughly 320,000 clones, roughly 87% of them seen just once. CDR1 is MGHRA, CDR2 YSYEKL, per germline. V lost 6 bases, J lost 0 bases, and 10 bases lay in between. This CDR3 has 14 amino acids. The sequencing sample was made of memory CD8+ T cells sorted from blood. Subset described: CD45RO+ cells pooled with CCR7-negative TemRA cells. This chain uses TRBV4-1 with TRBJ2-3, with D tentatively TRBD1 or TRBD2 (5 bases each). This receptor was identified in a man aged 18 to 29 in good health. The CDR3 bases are TGCGCCAGCAGGCTCGGGGCTAGCACAGATACGCAGTATTTT. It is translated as CASRLGASTDTQYF.